This TCR beta chain was retrieved from a study of blood T cell repertoires in COVID-19. Study overall: Samples taken during acute and convalescent COVID-19 were collected in the United States, Italy and Spain. From T cells, B-cell-depleted T cells, or PBMCs came the material, which was cDNA or gDNA.

Clones were sequenced by immunoSEQ multiplex PCR, and TCRdb holds only the in-frame ones, with some missing. The data show roughly 160,000 clones, around 79% seen once. Germline-derived CDR1 and CDR2 are LGHDT and YNNKEL (reference sequence). Trimming removed 4 bases from V and 8 bases from J; junction bases left unmatched: 7. This CDR3 has 14 amino acids. Residents of 20 to 25 US areas, aged about 18 to 95 years, made up the participants. Participant reports of clinical history set cohort assignment. The sequence was obtained from a man aged 50-59 years who had recovered from COVID-19. The chain joins TRBV3-1 (or the pseudogene TRBV3-2) to TRBJ1-2; 10 nucleotides line up with TRBD1. Sequences were obtained from PBMCs or T cells enriched from blood (not recorded which). In DNA, the CDR3 is TGTGCCAGCAGCCCAAAAGGGACAGGGGAAGGCTACACCTTC. It specifies CASSPKGTGEGYTF.